This TCR beta chain originates from a study of a mutant IDH1 vaccine in newly diagnosed glioma. Study in general: Week 35 was safety follow-up visit V12; week 47 was end-of-study visit V13. Broader study findings: Researchers report vaccine-induced immune responses in 93.3% of patients.

Noted time point: week 35, safety follow-up. Vaccine doses each comprised 300 ug of mutant IDH1 20-mer peptide, with topical imiquimod. Data came from immunoSEQ multiplex PCR; TCRdb stores just in-frame clones and leaves some out. The sample lists 45,000 or so clones, around 81% occurring once. As concerns this clone: Its antigen is still unknown. Other DNA sequences of this sample code for an identical CDR3.

The germline CDR1 and CDR2 sequences are SGHDT and YYEEEE. This CDR3 spans 14 amino acids. V lost 0 bases, J lost 2 bases, and 2 bases stayed unmatched. This specimen was PBMCs, taken from a glioma patient whose treatment included an IDH1 peptide vaccine. The chain links TRBV5-6 to TRBJ2-7; 7 nucleotides match TRBD1. The sequence came from a woman aged 40 to 50 with glioma. Some clones in this sample may be carry-over from other donors' samples. The CDR3 coding sequence is TGTGCCAGCAGCTTGGGTCAGGGGGCCTACGAGCAGTACTTC. Its protein product is CASSLGQGAYEQYF. Combining the CDR3 with reference TRBV5-6 and TRBJ2-7 gives the whole variable domain DAGVTQSPTHLIKTRGQQVTLRCSPKSGHDTVSWYQQALGQGPQFIFQYYEEEERQRGNFPDRFSGHQFPNYSSELNVNALLLGDSALYLCASSLGQGAYEQYFGPGTRLTVT.